The 11 T cell receptor beta chains reported below all come from one sample, sequenced in a study of cytomegalovirus exposure and HLA in healthy donors. PCR primers comprised 60 Vbeta and 13 Jbeta primers. Using immunoSEQ multiplex PCR, the repertoire was profiled, and TCRdb retains in-frame clones only, with some absent. The sample records some 130,000 clones, 76% being singletons. The sample comprised PBMCs. All receptors derive from a female donor in good health and CMV-seropositive.

The genes are TRBV6-4 and TRBJ2-1; 7 bases line up with TRBD1. Germline CDR1 and CDR2: MRHNA and SNTAGT. The trim removed 8 bases at V and 0 bases at J, leaving 4 bases unmatched. The CDR3 is made up of 14 amino acids. This chain's CDR3 is CASGGQSSYNEQFF. The DNA of the CDR3 is TGTGCCAGCGGGGGACAGAGCTCCTACAATGAGCAGTTCTTC.

The rearrangement uses TRBV4-2 and TRBJ2-3; the match to TRBD1 covers 8 bases. Trimming took 0 bases from V and 6 from J; bases not matched to a gene: 5. The V gene's germline CDR1 is LGHNA and CDR2 YNFKEQ. The CDR3 length is 15 residues. Written as DNA, the CDR3 is TGTGCCAGCAGCCAAGAGAGCACAGGGGGGGATACGCAGTATTTT. Protein product: CASSQESTGGDTQYF.

A few counts support this clone. This chain uses TRBV7-9 with TRBJ1-5; the D gene is possibly TRBD1 (6 bases). The germline gives CDR1 SEHNR, CDR2 FQNEAQ (reference sequence). V lost 3 bases, J lost 1 base, and 13 bases lay in between. CDR3 length: 16 amino acids. CDR3 residues: CASSLFSRGSNQPQHF. The DNA of the CDR3 is TGTGCCAGCAGCTTGTTTAGCAGGGGCAGCAATCAGCCCCAGCATTTT. Looking up the rest from reference TRBV7-9 and TRBJ1-5 gives the full variable domain: DTGVSQNPRHKITKRGQNVTFRCDPISEHNRLYWYRQTLGQGPEFLTYFQNEAQLEKSRLLSDRFSAERPKGSFSTLEIQRTEQGDSAMYLCASSLFSRGSNQPQHFGDGTRLSIL.

CDR3 sequence reads: CASSQVDREETQYF. In DNA form, the CDR3 reads TGTGCCAGCAGCCAAGTTGACAGAGAAGAGACCCAGTACTTC. The chain links TRBV14 to TRBJ2-5; D perhaps matches TRBD1 (5 bases). The CDR3 has 14 amino acids. Trimming left V 1 base short and J 3 bases short, with 9 bases between. CDR1 is SGHDN and CDR2 is FVKESK in the germline V gene.

The chain recombines TRBV18 with TRBJ2-7, with TRBD1 identical over 7 bases. The CDR3 consists of 15 residues. Per the germline V gene, CDR1 is KGHSH and CDR2 is LQKENI. The V and J ends lost 4 bases and 3 bases, in that order; junction bases with no gene match: 9. The CDR3 bases are TGTGCCAGCTCACTTATCCGGGACAGCAACTACGAGCAGTACTTC. Translated, it gives CASSLIRDSNYEQYF. Using reference TRBV18 and TRBJ2-7 for the parts outside the CDR3, the full variable domain is NAGVMQNPRHLVRRRGQEARLRCSPMKGHSHVYWYRQLPEEGLKFMVYLQKENIIDESGMPKERFSAEFPKEGPSILRIQQVVRGDSAAYFCASSLIRDSNYEQYFGPGTRLTVT.

The rearrangement links TRBV5-8 to TRBJ1-6; no reliable D call. CDR3 length equals 14 residues. V lost 0 bases and J 5 bases, leaving 6 bases between the germline ends. Germline assignment: CDR1 SGHTS and CDR2 YDEGEE. The CDR3 DNA follows: TGTGCCAGCAGCTTGGAGTCAGATAATTCACCCCTCCACTTT. Encoded protein: CASSLESDNSPLHF.

This clone has more than one count but fewer than ten. V usage is TRBV6-5 and J usage is TRBJ1-1; D unresolved. V was pared by 0 bases and J by 1 base, with 9 bases between. The CDR3 spans 15 residues. Germline values: CDR1 MNHEY, CDR2 SVGAGI. The CDR3 coding sequence is TGTGCCAGCAGTTACTCGTTTGGCGGGAACACTGAAGCTTTCTTT. Encoded protein: CASSYSFGGNTEAFF.

The chain recombines TRBV4-2 with TRBJ1-1; 8 positions match TRBD1. Germline CDR1 reads LGHNA; CDR2 reads YNFKEQ. The J segment lost 4 bases and the V segment lost 5 bases, leaving 9 bases of the junction unmatched. The CDR3 has 15 amino acids. CDR3 coding DNA: TGTGCCAGCAGCGCGACAGGGGCCGGGATCACTGAAGCTTTCTTT. This gives the protein CASSATGAGITEAFF.

V usage is TRBV27 and J usage is TRBJ1-4; D is undetermined. V lost 4 bases and J 0 bases, leaving 9 bases between the germline ends. The CDR3 runs 15 residues. From germline, CDR1 is MNHEY and CDR2 SMNVEV (reference sequence). The CDR3 is CASSYLGATNEKLFF. In nucleotides, the CDR3 is TGTGCCAGCAGTTACCTCGGTGCAACTAATGAAAAACTGTTTTTT.

This chain connects TRBV6-1 to TRBJ2-5; maybe TRBD1 (5 bases). V was pared by 0 bases and J by 8 bases, with 16 bases between. CDR3 length: 15 amino acids. Germline values: CDR1 MNHNS, CDR2 SASEGT. The CDR3 DNA reads TGTGCCAGCAGTGAAGCGTTGAGGCCACAGGATACCCAGTACTTC. This encodes CASSEALRPQDTQYF.

This chain uses TRBV28 with TRBJ1-4; 7 bases agree with TRBD1. The J segment lost 10 bases and the V segment lost 7 bases, leaving 6 bases of the junction unmatched. The CDR3 has 12 residues. Germline V gene sequence: CDR1 MDHEN, CDR2 SYDVKM. CDR3 nucleotide sequence: TGTGCCAGCAACAACGACAGGGCAAAACTGTTTTTT. Translating gives CASNNDRAKLFF.